The 28 T cell receptor beta chains in this list originate from one sample, sequenced in a study of blood T cell repertoires in COVID-19. Sequencing used immunoSEQ multiplex PCR; TCRdb keeps in-frame clones, though not all of them. Among more than 95,000 clones listed, around four fifths were seen once. The sequenced material came from peripheral blood. The receptors come from an elderly man with active or convalescent COVID-19.

The chain is built from TRBV4-3 and TRBJ1-4; the D gene is possibly TRBD1 (5 bases). The V gene's germline CDR1 is LGHNA and CDR2 YSLEER. This CDR3 is 16 amino acids long. V was cut by 0 bases and J by 8 bases, with 16 bases left in between. The CDR3 protein is CASSQDERGGREKLFF. The CDR3 region has the DNA TGCGCCAGCAGCCAAGATGAAAGGGGCGGGAGAGAAAAACTGTTTTTT.

The gene calls are TRBV19 and TRBJ1-1; 9 positions match TRBD1. The CDR3 sequence is 14 residues long. V shed 6 bases and J 5 bases; nucleotides not matched to a gene: 7. Per germline, CDR1 LNHDA and CDR2 SQIVND (reference sequence). In DNA form, the CDR3 reads TGTGCCAGTAGCGAACAGGGGGCGGCTACTGAAGCTTTCTTT. It specifies CASSEQGAATEAFF. Complete variable domain (other parts from reference TRBV19 and TRBJ1-1): DGGITQSPKYLFRKEGQNVTLSCEQNLNHDAMYWYRQDPGQGLRLIYYSQIVNDFQKGDIAEGYSVSREKKESFPLTVTSAQKNPTAFYLCASSEQGAATEAFFGQGTRLTVV.

The chain recombines TRBV27 with TRBJ2-7; 9 bases line up with TRBD2. The CDR3 consists of 15 residues. The V gene's germline CDR1 is MNHEY and CDR2 SMNVEV (reference sequence). V lost 6 bases to trimming and J lost 0 bases; unmatched junction nucleotides: 6. Here the CDR3 DNA reads TGTGCCAGCAGGGTGGGGCGGGGGGGCTCCTACGAGCAGTACTTC. It codes for CASRVGRGGSYEQYF.

The chain combines TRBV6-6 with TRBJ1-5, with unresolved D. The CDR3 runs to 14 residues. Between the trimmed V and J ends, which lost 4 bases and 7 bases, there was a span of 14 bases. Germline V gives CDR1 MNHNY, CDR2 SVGAGI (reference sequence). The CDR3 sequence is CASSSTEEAQPQHF. The CDR3 DNA sequence: TGTGCCAGCAGTTCCACCGAGGAGGCCCAGCCCCAGCATTTT.

The genes are TRBV6-1 and TRBJ1-2; TRBD1 matches at 8 bases. V lost 3 bases to trimming and J lost 4 bases; unmatched junction nucleotides: 10. Germline CDR1 reads MNHNS; CDR2 reads SASEGT. The CDR3 is made up of 16 amino acids. CDR3 loop: CASSEPGQGGSYGYTF. The CDR3 DNA reads as TGTGCCAGCAGTGAGCCCGGACAGGGTGGAAGCTATGGCTACACCTTC.

The chain links TRBV4-3 to TRBJ1-2, with unresolved D. The germline V gene encodes CDR1 LGHNA and CDR2 YSLEER. The CDR3 is made up of 15 amino acids. Trimming took 0 bases from V and 2 from J, leaving 10 bases between them. CDR3 sequence: CASSQEWLVNYGYTF. Here the CDR3 DNA reads TGCGCCAGCAGCCAAGAGTGGCTGGTAAACTATGGCTACACCTTC.

This clone was detected a few times. The chain has TRBV23-1 and TRBJ1-5; 9 nucleotides agree with TRBD1. TRBV23-1 is sorted into the ORF group, with uncertain function. The J segment lost 2 bases and the V segment lost 2 bases, leaving 4 bases of the junction unmatched. CDR3 length equals 16 residues. CDR3 nucleotide sequence: TGCGCCAGCAGTCAACACAGGGGGCGCGGCAATCAGCCCCAGCATTTT. Translation: CASSQHRGRGNQPQHF.

In its sample, this clone was seen a few times. CDR3 sequence (DNA): TGCAGCGTGAGGACAGGGGGCACAGATACGCAGTATTTT. It yields the protein CSVRTGGTDTQYF. The chain uses TRBV29-1 and TRBJ2-3, with 9 bases lining up with TRBD1. Germline V gene lookup returns CDR1 SQVTM and CDR2 ANQGSEA. The CDR3 is made up of 13 amino acids. V was clipped by 6 bases and J by 1 base; unmatched bases: 2.

This rearrangement joins TRBV12-3 or TRBV12-4 to TRBJ2-7; D is unresolved. Trimming stripped 5 bases from V and 1 base from J, with 3 bases between. The CDR3 loop spans 11 amino acids. Here the CDR3 reads CASSQSYEQYF. The CDR3 region has the DNA TGTGCCAGCAGTCAGTCCTACGAGCAGTACTTC.

The CDR3 spells CASSRPSRGETQYF. Here the CDR3 DNA reads TGTGCCAGCAGCCGTCCCTCACGGGGGGAGACCCAGTACTTC. This chain connects TRBV7-9 to TRBJ2-5, with a weak D call TRBD2 (6 bases). The CDR3 totals 14 residues. CDR1 SEHNR and CDR2 FQNEAQ come from the germline V gene (reference sequence). The V end was cut by 5 bases, the J end by 5 bases, with 15 bases between. The complete variable domain, with remaining parts taken from reference TRBV7-9 and TRBJ2-5, reads DTGVSQNPRHKITKRGQNVTFRCDPISEHNRLYWYRQTLGQGPEFLTYFQNEAQLEKSRLLSDRFSAERPKGSFSTLEIQRTEQGDSAMYLCASSRPSRGETQYFGPGTRLLVL.

The chain couples TRBV3-1 (or the pseudogene TRBV3-2) to TRBJ2-5, with TRBD1 identical over 10 bases. Trimming removed 4 bases from V and 7 bases from J; junction bases left unmatched: 6. This CDR3 contains 14 residues. CDR1 and CDR2 (germline): LGHDT, YNNKEL (reference sequence). The DNA of the CDR3 is TGTGCCAGCAGCCGTGGGACAGGGGATTCGACCCAGTACTTC. Protein product: CASSRGTGDSTQYF.

The rearrangement links TRBV24-1 to TRBJ2-5; 7 nucleotides agree with TRBD2. The CDR3 covers 12 residues. Germline V gives CDR1 KGHDR, CDR2 SFDVKD. Germline trimming cut 9 bases from V and 5 bases from J; bases unmatched to any gene: 5. The CDR3 DNA reads TGTGCCACCGGGGGGGTGGATGAGACCCAGTACTTC. Protein: CATGGVDETQYF.

This chain links TRBV5-4 with TRBJ2-3; 13 bases line up with TRBD2. Germline assignment: CDR1 SGHNT and CDR2 YYREEE (reference sequence). The CDR3 has 16 residues. V lost 3 bases and J lost 5; bases outside the gene matches: 6. As DNA, the CDR3 is TGTGCCAGCAGCTCGACTAGCGGGGGGCCGGGAGATACGCAGTATTTT. It encodes CASSSTSGGPGDTQYF. Complete variable domain (other parts from reference TRBV5-4 and TRBJ2-3): ETGVTQSPTHLIKTRGQQVTLRCSSQSGHNTVSWYQQALGQGPQFIFQYYREEENGRGNFPPRFSGLQFPNYSSELNVNALELDDSALYLCASSSTSGGPGDTQYFGPGTRLTVL.

This clone came up a few times. The gene calls are TRBV11-2 and TRBJ1-3; TRBD1 aligns across 7 bases. The CDR3 runs to 16 residues. V shed 0 bases, J shed 4 bases, and the junction held 6 bases outside the gene matches. Germline values: CDR1 SGHAT, CDR2 FQNNGV. For the CDR3, the DNA is TGTGCCAGCAGCTTAGAAGGACAGGCCTGGGGAAACACCATATATTTT. This translates into CASSLEGQAWGNTIYF. Full variable domain (rest looked up from reference TRBV11-2 and TRBJ1-3): EAGVAQSPRYKIIEKRQSVAFWCNPISGHATLYWYQQILGQGPKLLIQFQNNGVVDDSQLPKDRFSAERLKGVDSTLKIQPAKLEDSAVYLCASSLEGQAWGNTIYFGEGSWLTVV.

The rearrangement links TRBV28 to TRBJ2-7; possible D gene TRBD1, 5 bases. Germline V gene data show CDR1 as MDHEN and CDR2 as SYDVKM. Trimming shortened V by 3 bases and J by 1 base, and 19 bases separated the two germline ends. The CDR3 contains 17 residues. For the CDR3, the DNA is TGTGCCAGCAGTTTTGCAGGGAAACAACTAACATCCTACGAGCAGTACTTC. This gives the protein CASSFAGKQLTSYEQYF.

The genes are TRBV5-1 and TRBJ2-3, with 8 nucleotides matching TRBD2. Germline loops: CDR1 SGHRS, CDR2 YFSETQ. CDR3 size: 14 residues. The trim removed 4 bases at V and 5 bases at J, leaving 6 bases unmatched. CDR3 bases: TGCGCCAGCAGCGCGGGACTAGGGTTAGATACGCAGTATTTT. It is translated as CASSAGLGLDTQYF.

This chain links TRBV7-9 with TRBJ1-4; TRBD1 matches 7 bases. Germline V CDR1 and CDR2: SEHNR, FQNEAQ (reference sequence). The CDR3 totals 14 residues. J lost 8 bases, V lost 5 bases, and 8 bases had no gene match. CDR3 region: CASSPGQDPEKLFF. The CDR3 DNA reads TGTGCCAGCAGCCCCGGACAGGATCCAGAAAAACTGTTTTTT.

The rearrangement joins TRBV5-1 to TRBJ1-2, with unresolved D. This CDR3 region has 16 residues. Looked up from germline, CDR1 is SGHRS and CDR2 is YFSETQ. V shed 3 bases and J shed 1 base, with 16 bases lying between them. Here the CDR3 DNA reads TGCGCCAGCAGCTCCCTAGCCGGGGATCTTAACTATGGCTACACCTTC. Amino acids: CASSSLAGDLNYGYTF.

This chain joins TRBV9 and TRBJ2-7; 8 bases line up with TRBD1. In germline, CDR1 is SGDLS, CDR2 YYNGEE. The CDR3 contains 15 residues. Unmatched junction bases numbered 4, after V lost 0 bases and J lost 2 bases. CDR3 sequence: CASSVEAGGTYEQYF. CDR3 DNA sequence: TGTGCCAGCAGCGTAGAAGCAGGGGGCACCTACGAGCAGTACTTC.

This chain uses TRBV6-6 with TRBJ1-1, with 10 bases that match TRBD1. This CDR3 has 15 residues. In germline, CDR1 is MNHNY, CDR2 SVGAGI (reference sequence). V lost 2 bases to trimming and J lost 5 bases; unmatched junction nucleotides: 5. CDR3 DNA sequence: TGTGCCAGCAGTTACGTGGGACAGGGGCGGACTGAAGCTTTCTTT. It translates to CASSYVGQGRTEAFF.

The chain uses TRBV2 and TRBJ2-3, with D possibly being TRBD2 (6 bases). This CDR3 is built from 12 residues. Between the trimmed V and J ends, which lost 6 bases and 5 bases, there was a span of 9 bases. The germline V gene has CDR1 SNHLY and CDR2 FYNNEI. The CDR3 nucleotides read TGTGCCAGCAGGATGGAGGGAGATACGCAGTATTTT. Protein product: CASRMEGDTQYF.

V is TRBV6-4 and J is TRBJ2-5, with 12 bases identical to TRBD2. CDR3 size: 15 residues. J was trimmed by 4 bases and V by 5 bases; bases with no gene match: 5. Germline V gene sequence: CDR1 MRHNA, CDR2 SNTAGT. The CDR3 DNA follows: TGTGCCAGCAGTCCTAGCGGGGGGGCCGGAGAGACCCAGTACTTC. It codes for CASSPSGGAGETQYF.

This clone was seen a handful of times. CDR3 protein: CASSYSTRLNYEQYF. DNA of the CDR3: TGTGCCAGCAGTTACTCGACTCGGTTAAACTACGAGCAGTACTTC. The chain joins TRBV6-5 to TRBJ2-7, with D hard to call. This CDR3 contains 15 residues. Per germline, CDR1 MNHEY and CDR2 SVGAGI. The germline V and J ends were trimmed by 0 bases and 3 bases, with 12 bases remaining between them.

This rearrangement joins TRBV6-2 or TRBV6-3 to TRBJ2-7; TRBD1 matches at 7 bases. The J segment lost 4 bases and the V segment lost 6 bases, leaving 6 bases of the junction unmatched. Germline CDR1 MNHEY, CDR2 SVGEGT. This CDR3 region has 13 residues. CDR3 in DNA: TGTGCCAGCAGCACAGGGGATTGGTACGAGCAGTACTTC. This gives the protein CASSTGDWYEQYF.

The chain joins TRBV6-5 to TRBJ2-1, with D perhaps TRBD1 (5 bases). The V gene lost 1 base and the J gene lost 2 bases, with 12 bases spanning the gap. Germline CDR1 MNHEY, CDR2 SVGAGI. The CDR3 sequence is 16 residues long. The CDR3 region is CASSYYTTAPYNEQFF. The CDR3 DNA sequence: TGTGCCAGCAGTTACTATACGACAGCGCCCTACAATGAGCAGTTCTTC.

A single count supports this clone. The CDR3 here is CASRSRGGRAFF. In nucleotides, the CDR3 is TGTGCCAGCAGGTCAAGGGGGGGCCGCGCTTTCTTT. V usage is TRBV7-8 and J usage is TRBJ1-1, with a possible D match to TRBD1 (6 bases). The CDR3 contains 12 residues. The germline gives CDR1 SGHVS, CDR2 FQNEAQ. V lost 6 bases and J 11 bases, leaving 16 bases between the germline ends.

The chain is built from TRBV20-1 and TRBJ1-5, with 10 bases matching TRBD1. The CDR3 sequence is 14 residues long. Germline values: CDR1 DFQATT, CDR2 SNEGSKA (reference sequence). V gave up 3 bases and J gave up 2 bases; unmatched junction bases: 1. The CDR3 here is CSASGQGGNQPQHF. The CDR3 DNA is TGCAGTGCTAGTGGACAGGGGGGCAATCAGCCCCAGCATTTT.

The genes are TRBV5-8 and TRBJ1-1; TRBD1 matches at 8 bases. The CDR3 runs 14 residues. Germline assignment: CDR1 SGHTS and CDR2 YDEGEE. The ends lost 4 bases at V and 3 bases at J; junction bases unmatched: 5. The CDR3: CASSPGGTDTEAFF. CDR3 bases: TGTGCCAGCAGCCCAGGGGGCACGGACACTGAAGCTTTCTTT.